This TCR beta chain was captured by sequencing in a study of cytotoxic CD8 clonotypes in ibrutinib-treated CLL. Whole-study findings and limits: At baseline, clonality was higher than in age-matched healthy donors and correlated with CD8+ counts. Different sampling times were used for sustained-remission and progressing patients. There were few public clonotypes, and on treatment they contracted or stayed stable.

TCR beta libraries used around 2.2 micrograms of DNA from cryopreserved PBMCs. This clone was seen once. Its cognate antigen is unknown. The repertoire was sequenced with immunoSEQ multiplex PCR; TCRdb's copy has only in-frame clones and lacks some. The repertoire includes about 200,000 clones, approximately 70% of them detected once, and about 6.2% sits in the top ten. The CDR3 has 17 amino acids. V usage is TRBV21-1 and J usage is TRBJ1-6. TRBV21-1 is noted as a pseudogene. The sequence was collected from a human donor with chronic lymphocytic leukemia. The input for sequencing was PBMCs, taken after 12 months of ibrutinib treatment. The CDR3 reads CASSKGLESSYNSPLHF. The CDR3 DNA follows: TGTGCCAGCAGCAAGGGACTGGAGAGCTCCTATAATTCACCCCTCCACTTT.